This TCR beta chain was sequenced during a study of cytomegalovirus exposure and HLA in healthy donors. The PCR employed 60 Vbeta primers together with 13 Jbeta primers. Here immunoSEQ multiplex PCR was the method, and the copy in TCRdb shows in-frame clones only, minus some. The repertoire includes some 150,000 clones, 60% to 85% of them detected once, and around 3.5% sits in the top ten. CDR1 and CDR2 from the germline V gene are MNHNS and SASEGT. The CDR3 runs to 16 residues. The V gene lost 1 base and the J gene lost 8 bases, with 17 bases spanning the gap. Input material: PBMCs. The chain joins TRBV6-1 to TRBJ2-2; a possible D gene is TRBD1 (5 bases). The source is a man younger than 40 in good health and CMV-seropositive. In DNA form, the CDR3 reads TGTGCCAGCAGTGAAGAGGCAGGGCCTAGGACAGGGGAGCTGTTTTTT. It is translated as CASSEEAGPRTGELFF.